Listed below are T cell receptor beta chains from one sample, sequenced in a study of blood T cell repertoires in COVID-19. TCRdb's copy holds only in-frame clones and misses some; the assay was immunoSEQ multiplex PCR. The table includes some 170,000 clones, roughly 87% detected once. Sample: peripheral blood. The receptors stem from a woman aged 60-70 years who had recovered from COVID-19. Each CDR3 is given with its conserved first and last residue. A D gene is named only where the DNA matches it firmly. A clone size is listed for some rows: how often the clone was seen (once, few, many), or a class if it is expanded.

>.|TRBJ2-7|TRBD2|TRBV6-6
CATLLAGSSYEQYF
TGTGCCACCTTGCTAGCGGGGTCCTCCTACGAGCAGTACTTC
>.|TRBJ2-7|TRBD2|TRBV5-4
CASSLGVAGKGSYEQYF
TGTGCCAGCAGCCTGGGGGTAGCGGGAAAGGGGTCCTACGAGCAGTACTTC
>few|TRBJ2-1|TRBD1|TRBV6-2/TRBV6-3
CASSPDRGIYNEQFF
TGTGCCAGCAGCCCTGACAGGGGGATCTACAATGAGCAGTTCTTC
>.|TRBJ1-4|.|TRBV6-5
CASSYSVREKLFF
TGTGCCAGCAGTTACTCCGTTAGAGAAAAACTGTTTTTT
>.|TRBJ1-6|.|TRBV5-1
CASTLGGTYNSPLHF
TGCGCCAGCACCCTCGGAGGGACCTATAATTCACCCCTCCACTTT
>.|TRBJ1-5|TRBD1|TRBV6-5
CASKRGQQPQHF
TGTGCCAGCAAGAGGGGGCAACAGCCCCAGCATTTT
>.|TRBJ1-2|TRBD1|TRBV19
CASSPRTGGDYGYTF
TGTGCCAGTAGTCCTCGGACAGGGGGCGACTATGGCTACACCTTC
>few|TRBJ2-1|TRBD2|TRBV28
CASSPGGGSDEQFF
TGTGCCAGCAGTCCCGGCGGGGGATCAGACGAGCAGTTCTTC
>.|TRBJ1-2|.|TRBV10-3
CASDEGQGYGYTF
TGTGCCTCGGACGAGGGGCAGGGGTATGGCTACACCTTC
>.|TRBJ1-4|TRBD1|TRBV10-3
CAISRDGQGGEKLFF
TGTGCCATCAGTCGAGATGGACAGGGAGGCGAAAAACTGTTTTTT
>.|TRBJ2-3|.|TRBV5-1
CASSLERSTDTQYF
TGCGCCAGCAGCTTGGAACGGAGCACAGATACGCAGTATTTT
>.|TRBJ2-6|TRBD1|TRBV11-2
CASTLYNPGTGGILLTF
TGTGCCAGCACTCTATACAATCCGGGGACAGGCGGGATTCTCCTGACTTTC
>.|TRBJ1-5|.|TRBV28
CASRTGTGAQPQHF
TGTGCCAGCAGGACGGGCACTGGGGCTCAGCCCCAGCATTTT
>.|TRBJ1-1|TRBD1|TRBV10-3
CAITLDRANTEAFF
TGTGCCATCACTCTCGACAGGGCGAACACTGAAGCTTTCTTT
>.|TRBJ1-1|.|TRBV25-1
CASSREFNTEAFF
TGTGCCAGCAGTCGGGAATTTAACACTGAAGCTTTCTTT
>once|TRBJ1-6|.|TRBV4-3
CASSQGGPDMNSPLHF
TGCGCCAGCAGCCAGGGGGGGCCCGACATGAATTCACCCCTCCACTTT
>.|TRBJ2-5|.|TRBV5-1
CASSPDTTYQTQYF
TGCGCCAGCAGCCCCGACACCACCTACCAGACCCAGTACTTC
>.|TRBJ2-1|.|TRBV29-1
CSVARLVAWQFF
TGCAGCGTGGCCCGCCTAGTTGCTTGGCAGTTCTTC
>.|TRBJ1-1|TRBD1|TRBV15
CATSSGTGMNTEAFF
TGTGCCACCAGCTCCGGGACAGGAATGAACACTGAAGCTTTCTTT
>.|TRBJ2-7|.|TRBV7-8
CASSTRGTGEQYF
TGTGCCAGCAGCACTCGGGGGACGGGGGAGCAGTACTTC
>.|TRBJ2-7|.|TRBV7-7
CASSLALQGLCDEQYF
TGTGCCAGCAGCTTAGCGCTCCAGGGCCTCTGTGACGAGCAGTACTTC
>.|TRBJ2-1|TRBD2|TRBV3-1/TRBV3-2
CASRTAGGPLDEQFF
TGTGCCAGCAGAACGGCGGGGGGGCCCTTGGATGAGCAGTTCTTC
>once|TRBJ2-5|TRBD2|TRBV20-1
CSASELAGVETQYF
TGCAGTGCTAGTGAACTAGCGGGGGTGGAGACCCAGTACTTC
>.|TRBJ1-3|.|TRBV5-4
CASSSDSSGNTIYF
TGTGCCAGCAGCTCGGACAGCTCTGGAAACACCATATATTTT
>.|TRBJ1-1|.|TRBV5-1
CASSDQGNTEAFF
TGCGCCAGCAGCGATCAGGGGAACACTGAAGCTTTCTTT
>.|TRBJ1-5|.|TRBV6-6
CASSHRESNQPQHF
TGTGCCAGCAGCCACAGGGAGAGCAATCAGCCCCAGCATTTT
>once|TRBJ2-2|TRBD1|TRBV6-4
CASSPQGDTTGELFF
TGTGCCAGCAGTCCCCAGGGGGATACAACCGGGGAGCTGTTTTTT
>.|TRBJ2-5|.|TRBV5-1
CASSPPFSGSEGETQYF
TGCGCCAGCAGCCCACCTTTTTCAGGGTCGGAGGGGGAGACCCAGTACTTC
>.|TRBJ2-2|TRBD2|TRBV19
CASSIKTSHYTGELFF
TGTGCCAGTAGTATAAAGACTAGCCATTACACCGGGGAGCTGTTTTTT
>.|TRBJ1-2|.|TRBV9
CASRPGGARYRRYGYTF
TGTGCCAGCAGACCGGGGGGCGCAAGGTATCGGCGCTATGGCTACACCTTC
>.|TRBJ2-7|TRBD1|TRBV18
CASSPYSTGEGEQYF
TGTGCCAGCTCACCATATTCTACAGGGGAAGGCGAGCAGTACTTC
>.|TRBJ1-6|.|TRBV5-4
CASSSSPSSSYNSPLHF
TGTGCCAGCAGTTCCTCACCGTCCAGCTCCTATAATTCACCCCTCCACTTT
>.|TRBJ1-2|.|TRBV10-3
CAISDRNGIYGYTF
TGTGCCATCAGCGACAGGAACGGGATATATGGCTACACCTTC
>.|TRBJ2-1|.|TRBV6-5
CASRDIRLVVEQFF
TGTGCCAGCAGGGACATCCGCTTAGTAGTCGAGCAGTTCTTC
>.|TRBJ1-2|TRBD1|TRBV7-2
CASSRDRASYGYTF
TGTGCCAGCAGCCGCGACAGGGCTAGCTATGGCTACACCTTC
>few|TRBJ1-2|.|TRBV12-3/TRBV12-4
CASSLATNYGYTF
TGTGCCAGCAGCCTCGCTACTAACTATGGCTACACCTTC
>few|TRBJ2-5|.|TRBV24-1
CATSPWAAETQYF
TGTGCCACCAGTCCATGGGCAGCAGAGACCCAGTACTTC
>.|TRBJ1-5|.|TRBV19
CASSFGALGGQPQHF
TGTGCCAGTAGTTTCGGGGCTCTGGGGGGTCAGCCCCAGCATTTT
>.|TRBJ2-3|.|TRBV5-4
CASSFQSSTDTQYF
TGTGCCAGCAGCTTCCAGTCGAGCACAGATACGCAGTATTTT
>.|TRBJ2-1|TRBD2|TRBV5-8
CASSLGGLAANEQFF
TGTGCCAGCAGCTTGGGAGGACTAGCGGCCAATGAGCAGTTCTTC
>once|TRBJ2-2|TRBD2|TRBV25-1
CASRANGGGIGELFF
TGTGCCAGCAGGGCCAACGGCGGGGGGATCGGGGAGCTGTTTTTT
>.|TRBJ2-1|TRBD2|TRBV30
CAWNPAGLYNEQFF
TGTGCCTGGAACCCAGCGGGGCTATACAATGAGCAGTTCTTC
>.|TRBJ1-2|.|TRBV28
CASSLGRAYGYTF
TGTGCCAGCAGTTTAGGCAGGGCCTATGGCTACACCTTC
>.|TRBJ2-5|.|TRBV5-1
CASSRTIGGYETQYF
TGCGCCAGCAGCCGTACCATTGGGGGGTATGAGACCCAGTACTTC
>few|TRBJ1-6|.|TRBV5-8
CASSLGGGGSYNSPLHF
TGTGCCAGCAGCTTGGGTGGGGGCGGCTCCTATAATTCACCCCTCCACTTT
>.|TRBJ1-5|.|TRBV18
CASSPVQGEQPQHF
TGTGCCAGCTCACCTGTGCAGGGCGAGCAGCCCCAGCATTTT
>.|TRBJ1-6|.|TRBV5-5
CASSWGDGNSPLHF
TGTGCCAGCAGCTGGGGGGACGGAAATTCACCCCTCCACTTT
>.|TRBJ2-7|TRBD2|TRBV3-1/TRBV3-2
CASGVAGTYEQYF
TGTGCCAGCGGGGTAGCGGGTACCTACGAGCAGTACTTC
>few|TRBJ1-6|TRBD1|TRBV5-6
CASRETGVNSPLHF
TGTGCCAGCAGGGAGACAGGGGTGAATTCACCCCTCCACTTT
>.|TRBJ1-6|.|TRBV5-1
CASSYLRDGNSPLHF
TGCGCCAGCAGCTACCTGAGGGATGGTAATTCACCCCTCCACTTT
>.|TRBJ2-1|.|TRBV11-1
CASSFRLARDEQFF
TGTGCCAGCAGCTTTCGTCTAGCGAGGGATGAGCAGTTCTTC
>few|TRBJ2-2|TRBD2|TRBV10-3
CATRDRGGERTGELFF
TGTGCCACCCGAGACCGGGGGGGCGAGAGGACCGGGGAGCTGTTTTTT
>once|TRBJ2-3|.|TRBV15
CATSRTTGGSSTDTQYF
TGTGCCACCAGCAGAACGACAGGAGGCTCTAGCACAGATACGCAGTATTTT
>.|TRBJ2-1|TRBD2|TRBV24-1
CATSGPGLVLLNEQFF
TGTGCCACCAGTGGCCCGGGACTAGTATTACTCAATGAGCAGTTCTTC
>.|TRBJ2-1|TRBD2|TRBV6-5
CASRLAGAKNEQFF
TGTGCCAGCCGACTAGCGGGGGCTAAGAATGAGCAGTTCTTC
>.|TRBJ2-5|.|TRBV7-9
CASSSTGMQETQYF
TGTGCCAGCAGCTCCACAGGGATGCAAGAGACCCAGTACTTC
>.|TRBJ1-2|TRBD1|TRBV4-1
CASSLNDRDQYGYTF
TGCGCCAGCAGCCTAAATGACAGGGACCAATATGGCTACACCTTC
>.|TRBJ1-3|.|TRBV6-4
CASRQIRYTIYF
TGTGCCAGCAGGCAGATACGATACACCATATATTTT
>.|TRBJ2-1|TRBD1|TRBV5-4
CASSFFQGAPTAYNEQFF
TGTGCCAGCAGCTTTTTCCAGGGGGCCCCGACTGCCTACAATGAGCAGTTCTTC
>.|TRBJ1-2|TRBD1|TRBV5-6
CASSFAGQGAFYGYTF
TGTGCCAGCAGCTTCGCCGGACAGGGGGCGTTCTATGGCTACACCTTC